This TCR beta chain was obtained from a study of blood T cells in healthy people across ages. Through a sample-barcoded 5' primer and a J-beta primer mix, a second PCR was run for roughly 6 to 12 cycles. TCRdb processed the 5' RACE reads anew with MiXCR; each CDR3 protein has one entry. Of about 970,000 distinct CDR3 sequences detected, roughly half appear once; the ten largest clones hold about 22%. No fewer than 7 million PBMCs went into each sample. To note about this clonotype: Its antigen is still unknown.

Between the trimmed V and J ends, which lost 6 bases and 1 base, there was a span of 12 bases. Germline V lookup: CDR1 LGHDT, CDR2 YNNKEL (reference sequence). The CDR3 is made up of 15 amino acids. General study points: No one knew whether donors had CMV, which possibly confounded expanded clonotype changes.

The sequencing input was blood. The chain is built from TRBV3-1 and TRBJ2-2; the D gene is possibly TRBD2 (6 bases). The sequence was obtained from a woman in her fifties or sixties in good health. The CDR3 DNA reads TGTGCCAGCAGGAACGGGGGTTGGAACACCGGGGAGCTGTTTTTT. Translation: CASRNGGWNTGELFF.